This T cell receptor beta chain came from a study of T cell responses to AZD1222 COVID-19 vaccine. Repertoires were generated with immunoSEQ multiplex PCR, while TCRdb's copy carries only in-frame clones and drops some. Of about 140,000 clones listed, approximately 90% were seen once; the top ten hold roughly 2.8%. The CDR3 runs to 14 residues. Germline V lookup: CDR1 LGHDT, CDR2 YNNKEL (reference sequence). The ends lost 3 bases at V and 8 bases at J; junction bases unmatched: 5. Study-level points and caveats: Researchers took repertoire samples only after the peak T cell response had come.

This clone appeared a single time. Its antigen is not known. This specimen consisted of peripheral blood, obtained on day 0 of AZD1222 vaccination. V gene TRBV3-1 (or the pseudogene TRBV3-2) combines with J gene TRBJ2-1; TRBD2 matches at 9 bases. The sequence derives from an adult in good health. CDR3 sequence (DNA): TGTGCCAGCAGCCATGGCGGGGGGGCCGATGAGCAGTTCTTC. Encoded protein: CASSHGGGADEQFF.